The following is a T cell receptor beta chain sequence with its context. The entry originates in a study of T cell clones after liver transplantation. Libraries were prepared by immunoSEQ multiplex PCR; TCRdb keeps only in-frame clonotypes and omits some of them. The sample comprises some 45,000 clones, about 86% of which are singletons, and roughly 2.7% rests with the top ten. This sequence was found in a human patient who received a liver transplant. Some T cells may be graft donor cells. The source was CD4+ T cells from blood, collected 24 months after liver transplant.

The CDR3 region has the DNA TGTGCCAGCAGCTTAGACAGTGCTAACACCGGGGAGCTGTTTTTT. The encoded protein is CASSLDSANTGELFF. This rearrangement joins TRBV11-3 to TRBJ2-2; D remains ambiguous. Per germline, CDR1 SGHNT and CDR2 YENEEA. Deletions cut 0 bases from V and 2 bases from J, with 7 bases between. The CDR3 consists of 15 residues.